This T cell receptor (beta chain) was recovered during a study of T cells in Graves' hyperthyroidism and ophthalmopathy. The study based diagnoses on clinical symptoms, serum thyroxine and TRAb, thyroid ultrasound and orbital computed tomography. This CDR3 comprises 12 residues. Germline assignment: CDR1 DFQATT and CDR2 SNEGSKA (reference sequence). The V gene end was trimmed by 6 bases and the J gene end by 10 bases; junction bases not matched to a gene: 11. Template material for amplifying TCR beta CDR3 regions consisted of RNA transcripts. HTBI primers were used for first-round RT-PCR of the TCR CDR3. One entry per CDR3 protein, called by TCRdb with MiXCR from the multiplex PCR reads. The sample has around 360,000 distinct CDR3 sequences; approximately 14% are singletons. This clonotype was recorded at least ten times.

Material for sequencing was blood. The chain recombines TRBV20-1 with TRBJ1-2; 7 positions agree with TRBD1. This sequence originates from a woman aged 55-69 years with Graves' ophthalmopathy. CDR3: CSAPADRPIYTF. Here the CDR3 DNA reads TGCAGTGCCCCAGCGGACAGGCCGATCTACACCTTC.